A selection of T cell receptor beta chains follows, all from one sample in a study. TCRdb used MiXCR to reprocess the 5' RACE reads, holding one entry per CDR3 protein. Counted here are tens of thousands of distinct CDR3 sequences, more than 15% occurring once; the ten biggest clones make up around 2%. The specimen sequenced was naive CD4+ T cells sorted from blood. The receptors were gathered from a female donor with breast cancer. The CDR3 runs from the conserved cysteine through the conserved F or W. The D gene is left open where the match is weak. Clone sizes are given selectively: once, few, many, or a class where the clone is expanded.

J gene	clone size	V gene	D gene	CDR3 DNA	CDR3 protein
TRBJ2-1	-	TRBV9	TRBD1	TGTGCCAGCAGCGTCACAGGGGGCAGGGAGCAGTTCTTC	CASSVTGGREQFF
TRBJ2-7	many	TRBV4-1	TRBD1	TGCGCCAGCAGCCGGGGACAGTCATACGAGCAGTACTTC	CASSRGQSYEQYF
TRBJ2-7	-	TRBV20-1	-	TGCAGTGCTAGACATGAGGGACTTAACTACGAGCAGTACTTC	CSARHEGLNYEQYF
TRBJ1-5	many	TRBV6-6	-	TGTGCCAGCAGTTCCCAGGGGCAGGGGCAAGGCAATCAGCCCCAGCATTTT	CASSSQGQGQGNQPQHF
TRBJ1-2	-	TRBV11-2	-	TGTGCCAGCAGCTTAGCGTGGGGGGATGGCTACACCTTC	CASSLAWGDGYTF
TRBJ1-4	few	TRBV7-9	-	TGTGCCAGCAGCCTGGACAGCCTTAATGAAAAACTGTTTTTT	CASSLDSLNEKLFF
TRBJ2-1	-	TRBV12-3/TRBV12-4	-	TGTGCCAGCAGTTTAGCGGGAGCAGAGAATGAGCAGTTCTTC	CASSLAGAENEQFF
TRBJ2-1	-	TRBV5-1	TRBD1	TGCGCCAGCACGGGGACAGGACCCCTCAATGAGCAGTTCTTC	CASTGTGPLNEQFF
TRBJ2-7	-	TRBV20-1	TRBD1	TGCAGTGCTAGAGATATAAGGGACAGTACCTACGAGCAGTACTTC	CSARDIRDSTYEQYF
TRBJ2-5	many	TRBV5-1	-	TGCGCCAGCAGCTTGGGCAGGGCCGGAGAGACCCAGTACTTC	CASSLGRAGETQYF
TRBJ1-1	-	TRBV7-3	-	TGTGCCAGCAGCGACGGGCTCGGGACTGAAGCTTGCTTT	CASSDGLGTEACF
TRBJ2-5	-	TRBV7-7	-	TGTGCTAGCAGCTTAGACTGGGCAGGGCGGGAGACCCAGTACTTC	CASSLDWAGRETQYF
TRBJ2-7	-	TRBV4-2	-	TGTGCCAGCAGCCAAGACCACAGTACCTACGAGCAGTACTTC	CASSQDHSTYEQYF
TRBJ2-1	few	TRBV7-9	-	TGTGCCAGCAGCAGACGAGAGATGCTAGTGGTGGTTGAGCAGCTCTTC	CASSRREMLVVVEQLF
TRBJ1-2	many	TRBV6-5	-	TGTGCCAGCAGTTACCTCCGACAGAGGACTAACTATGGCTACACCTTC	CASSYLRQRTNYGYTF
TRBJ1-1	few	TRBV18	-	TGTGCCAGCTCACCCAGAAGGAACACTGAAGCTTTCTTT	CASSPRRNTEAFF
TRBJ1-1	-	TRBV5-1	TRBD1	TGCGCCAGCAAGGACAGGGCGGGGTCGGCGAACACTGAAGCTTTCTTT	CASKDRAGSANTEAFF
TRBJ1-1	few	TRBV5-1	-	TGCGCCAGCCGCTCCATCTCAGGGACCACTGAAGCTTTCTTT	CASRSISGTTEAFF
TRBJ2-5	-	TRBV6-1	-	TGTGCCAGCAGGCGGGCGGGGAAAGAGACCCAGTACTTC	CASRRAGKETQYF
TRBJ2-3	-	TRBV7-2	-	TGTGCCAGCAGCTTACACAGCTTAGGGGCCAGGACAGCGCAGTATTTT	CASSLHSLGARTAQYF
TRBJ1-3	many	TRBV6-5	TRBD1	TGTGCCAGCAGTGGGTACGGGACAGTCTCTGGAAACACCATATATTTT	CASSGYGTVSGNTIYF
TRBJ1-2	many	TRBV5-1	-	TGCGCCAGCAGCTTGGATGGGGCCTCCGTTCTCGTTAACTATGGCTACACCTTC	CASSLDGASVLVNYGYTF